This T cell receptor beta chain was observed in a study of cytomegalovirus exposure and HLA in healthy donors. Germline V gene sequence: CDR1 SEHNR, CDR2 FQNEAQ (reference sequence). Between the trimmed V and J ends, which lost 5 bases and 2 bases, there was a span of 18 bases. This CDR3 comprises 16 residues. PCR used 60 Vbeta primers and 13 Jbeta primers. Sequencing used immunoSEQ multiplex PCR; TCRdb keeps in-frame clones, though not all of them. The repertoire includes 120,000 to 150,000 clones, approximately 71% of them detected once, and 3.3% sits in the top ten. In this sample, this clone turned up a few times.

This receptor was obtained from a man aged 40-55 years in good health and CMV-seronegative. The genes are TRBV7-9 and TRBJ1-1; D is perhaps TRBD1 (6 bases). The sample consisted of PBMCs. This CDR3 is CASSPQGTQINTEAFF. The CDR3 DNA follows: TGTGCCAGCAGCCCTCAGGGGACCCAGATCAACACTGAAGCTTTCTTT. The entire variable domain, with the rest obtained from reference TRBV7-9 and TRBJ1-1, is as follows: DTGVSQNPRHKITKRGQNVTFRCDPISEHNRLYWYRQTLGQGPEFLTYFQNEAQLEKSRLLSDRFSAERPKGSFSTLEIQRTEQGDSAMYLCASSPQGTQINTEAFFGQGTRLTVV.